This T cell receptor beta chain was recovered during a study of blood T cells in healthy people across ages. The study's findings and limits: Whereas aged donors had fewer naive CD4+ cells, long-lived donors had more of them and higher diversity.

A second PCR of roughly 6 to 12 cycles used a sample-barcoded 5' primer and a J-beta primer mix. Each CDR3 protein gets one entry after TCRdb re-called the 5' RACE reads with MiXCR. This sample has 540,000 or so distinct CDR3 sequences, with about 25% found just once. This CDR3 contains 17 residues. CDR1 SGHNT and CDR2 YYREEE come from the germline V gene (reference sequence). V trimming: 4 bases; J trimming: 1 base; junction bases outside the gene matches: 8. This clonotype was found a few times. Its antigen is not known. The sample, about 9.2 milliliters of peripheral blood, was drawn from each donor. Isolation yielded PBMCs, at least 6 million per sample, in every case.

This TCR came from a woman aged 70 to 79 in good health. The specimen sequenced was blood. The gene calls are TRBV5-4 and TRBJ2-6; 7 nucleotides match TRBD2. Here the CDR3 reads CASSVGGRASGANVLTF. CDR3 DNA sequence: TGTGCCAGCAGCGTTGGGGGGAGGGCATCTGGGGCCAACGTCCTGACTTTC.